This T cell receptor beta chain came from a study of T cells in Graves' hyperthyroidism and ophthalmopathy. Germline CDR1 and CDR2: DFQATT and SNEGSKA (reference sequence). V dropped 5 bases and J dropped 0; count of bases not matched to a gene: 5. CDR3 length: 15 amino acids. These patients, aged 18 to 65, had recently diagnosed hyperthyroidism lasting under 2 months. PBMCs stemmed from around 10 ml fresh peripheral blood. Whole-study findings and limits: By a 13 V-J model, ophthalmopathy was set apart from stable hyperthyroidism. The model predicted ophthalmopathy a median approximately 6 months before onset.

What was amplified from RNA transcripts were TCR beta CDR3 regions. When the TCR CDR3 underwent first-round RT-PCR, the HTBI primer set was used. TCRdb itself ran the multiplex PCR reads through MiXCR, one entry per CDR3 protein. The repertoire holds 250,000 to 300,000 distinct CDR3 sequences, with 13% as singletons. Comment on this clonotype: The antigen is undetermined.

The clonotype comes from a young woman with Graves' hyperthyroidism that later progressed to Graves' ophthalmopathy. The specimen was blood. The rearrangement joins TRBV20-1 to TRBJ2-1; 9 positions match TRBD2. The CDR3 here is CSAHHSGSSYNEQFF. CDR3 coding DNA: TGCAGTGCTCACCATAGCGGGAGCTCCTACAATGAGCAGTTCTTC.